This T cell receptor (beta chain) was obtained from a study of CD8 T cells in ankylosing spondylitis. Study-wide results and limits: There were earlier reports of some motif variants in reactive arthritis synovial fluid and blood. CD8+ by phenotype, disease-linked clones were relatively rare in peripheral blood. Characteristic of ankylosing spondylitis blood, it appeared, was a TCR beta motif comprising several highly homologous variants. The study looked at matched synovial fluid samples from ankylosing spondylitis patients. Disease-linked clones were reported to be significantly enriched there.

The J segment lost 6 bases and the V segment lost 4 bases, leaving 5 bases of the junction unmatched. This CDR3 is built from 14 residues. CDR1 and CDR2 (germline): SGHRS, YFSETQ. There are many counts of this clonotype. Its antigen remains unknown. For TCR beta, libraries came from quantitative 5'-RACE with molecular barcodes. One entry per CDR3 protein results from TCRdb running MiXCR on the 5' RACE reads. Of approximately 500,000 distinct CDR3 sequences listed, about 13% are singletons. This sequence was found in a male donor with ankylosing spondylitis. The V call is TRBV5-1, the J call TRBJ2-3, with 10 bases lining up with TRBD2. Sequencing was done on a sample of blood, either unsorted or a sorted T cell fraction (not recorded which). The CDR3, as DNA: TGCGCCAGCAGCAGACTAGCGGGTGGCGATACGCAGTATTTT. It specifies CASSRLAGGDTQYF.